This entry lists 20 T cell receptor beta chains sequenced from one sample in a study of T cells in narcolepsy. This table comes from immunoSEQ multiplex PCR, and its TCRdb copy is limited to in-frame clones, with some not included. The sample holds more than 20,000 clones, roughly 86% seen once. The sequenced sample consisted of memory (CD45RA-) CD4+ T cells from blood. The receptors were sampled from a human donor in good health.

The chain joins TRBV7-9 to TRBJ2-3; perhaps TRBD1 as D (6 bases). The CDR3 is made up of 14 amino acids. Per germline, CDR1 SEHNR and CDR2 FQNEAQ (reference sequence). Deletions cut 4 bases from V and 2 bases from J, with 10 bases between. CDR3 sequence: CASSSGQHTDTQYF. CDR3 DNA sequence: TGTGCCAGCAGCTCAGGACAGCACACAGATACGCAGTATTTT.

The V and J genes are TRBV5-5 and TRBJ2-3, with D maybe TRBD1 (5 bases). Germline values: CDR1 SGHKS, CDR2 YYEKEE (reference sequence). The CDR3 is 19 residues long. The germline V and J ends were trimmed by 4 bases and 1 base, with 25 bases remaining between them. CDR3 in amino acids: CASSHTTGASRLGTDTQYF. The CDR3, as DNA: TGTGCCAGCAGCCATACTACTGGGGCCTCCCGGCTAGGCACAGATACGCAGTATTTT.

The rearrangement uses TRBV5-1 and TRBJ2-3; 10 nucleotides agree with TRBD2. V shed 5 bases and J 6 bases; nucleotides not matched to a gene: 6. CDR1 and CDR2 from the germline V gene are SGHRS and YFSETQ. The CDR3 is made up of 14 amino acids. The CDR3 region has the DNA TGCGCCAGCAGGGCCGGGACTAGCGATGATACGCAGTATTTT. It yields the protein CASRAGTSDDTQYF.

This clone was recorded a few times. The chain carries TRBV5-8 and TRBJ1-1, with no clear D. Germline V CDR1 and CDR2: SGHTS, YDEGEE. The germline V and J ends were trimmed by 0 bases and 6 bases, with 6 bases remaining between them. CDR3 length equals 12 residues. CDR3: CASSLVASEAFF. The DNA of the CDR3 is TGTGCCAGCAGCTTGGTGGCGTCTGAAGCTTTCTTT.

The chain joins TRBV5-1 to TRBJ2-6; D is perhaps TRBD2 (7 bases). V was shortened by 4 bases and J by 0 bases, with 17 bases between the two germline ends. Germline V lookup: CDR1 SGHRS, CDR2 YFSETQ. The CDR3 spans 18 residues. The DNA of the CDR3 is TGCGCCAGCAGCCGGGGGGCGGCCCTTAGCTCTGGGGCCAACGTCCTGACTTTC. Amino acid sequence: CASSRGAALSSGANVLTF. The whole variable domain, remainder taken from reference TRBV5-1 and TRBJ2-6, is KAGVTQTPRYLIKTRGQQVTLSCSPISGHRSVSWYQQTPGQGLQFLFEYFSETQRNKGNFPGRFSGRQFSNSRSEMNVSTLELGDSALYLCASSRGAALSSGANVLTFGAGSRLTVL.

This chain uses TRBV9 with TRBJ2-1, with D possibly matching TRBD2 (5 bases). Germline CDR1 reads SGDLS; CDR2 reads YYNGEE. The CDR3 covers 13 residues. The germline V and J ends were trimmed by 4 bases and 9 bases, with 14 bases remaining between them. CDR3 coding DNA: TGTGCCAGCAGCTCCGGACCGAGCGGTGAGCAGTTCTTC. Its protein product is CASSSGPSGEQFF. Full variable domain (outside the CDR3, taken from reference TRBV9 and TRBJ2-1): DSGVTQTPKHLITATGQRVTLRCSPRSGDLSVYWYQQSLDQGLQFLIQYYNGEERAKGNILERFSAQQFPDLHSELNLSSLELGDSALYFCASSSGPSGEQFFGPGTRLTVL.

V usage is TRBV10-3 and J usage is TRBJ2-2; the match to TRBD1 covers 9 bases. The germline CDR1 and CDR2 sequences are ENHRY and SYGVKD. The CDR3 has 16 residues. V lost 4 bases, J lost 4 bases, and 7 bases stayed unmatched. This chain's CDR3 is CAISGQGQGSTGELFF. The CDR3 DNA follows: TGTGCCATCAGTGGGCAGGGACAGGGAAGCACCGGGGAGCTGTTTTTT.

The V call is TRBV11-2, the J call TRBJ1-2; D gene ambiguous. The CDR3 covers 13 residues. From germline, CDR1 is SGHAT and CDR2 FQNNGV. The V and J ends lost 3 bases and 9 bases respectively, with 14 bases between them. CDR3 loop: CASSFSGLRSYTF. The CDR3 DNA reads as TGTGCCAGCAGCTTTAGTGGGCTCCGTAGCTACACCTTC.

V is TRBV5-4 and J is TRBJ1-3, with D unclear. The CDR3 is made up of 14 amino acids. Germline V gene sequence: CDR1 SGHNT, CDR2 YYREEE (reference sequence). Trimming cost V 0 bases and J 0 bases, with 4 bases left between them. The CDR3 bases are TGTGCCAGCAGCTTGGCCGGCTCTGGAAACACCATATATTTT. Its protein is CASSLAGSGNTIYF. The full variable domain, rest sourced from reference TRBV5-4 and TRBJ1-3, is ETGVTQSPTHLIKTRGQQVTLRCSSQSGHNTVSWYQQALGQGPQFIFQYYREEENGRGNFPPRFSGLQFPNYSSELNVNALELDDSALYLCASSLAGSGNTIYFGEGSWLTVV.

V and J are TRBV6-5 and TRBJ2-7; 12 nucleotides agree with TRBD2. The CDR3 has 14 residues. Germline loops: CDR1 MNHEY, CDR2 SVGAGI. Unmatched junction bases numbered 6, after V lost 6 bases and J lost 6 bases. In DNA, the CDR3 is TGTGCCAGCAGCCGGACTAGCGGGGAAGCCGAGCAGTACTTC. It specifies CASSRTSGEAEQYF.

The chain uses TRBV5-1 and TRBJ2-5, with TRBD2 matching 10 bases. Trimming at V came to 0 bases and at J to 1 base, leaving 3 bases not matched to a gene. The CDR3 runs to 16 residues. CDR1 is SGHRS, CDR2 YFSETQ, per germline. The CDR3 nucleotides are TGCGCCAGCAGCTTGGCTCTAGCGGGAGCCCAAGAGACCCAGTACTTC. Protein sequence: CASSLALAGAQETQYF.

The chain has TRBV4-1 and TRBJ2-1, with 10 bases fitting TRBD1. CDR1 and CDR2 (germline): MGHRA, YSYEKL. V lost 2 bases and J lost 6; bases outside the gene matches: 7. This CDR3 has 16 residues. The CDR3 sequence is CASSQSPGQGTNEQFF. The CDR3 DNA sequence: TGCGCCAGCAGCCAAAGCCCGGGACAGGGGACCAATGAGCAGTTCTTC.

The chain links TRBV23-1 to TRBJ2-5, with 7 bases that match TRBD1. TRBV23-1 is known as an ORF, though its function is uncertain. The CDR3 contains 16 residues. V shed 4 bases and J 0 bases; nucleotides not matched to a gene: 8. The CDR3 nucleotides are TGCGCCAGCAGTCGATCGACAGGGTTCTACCAAGAGACCCAGTACTTC. This sequence encodes CASSRSTGFYQETQYF.

This clone was counted only a few times. This chain uses TRBV30 with TRBJ1-6, with unresolved D. Germline lookup yields CDR1 GTSNPN and CDR2 SVGIG (reference sequence). Trimming shortened V by 0 bases and J by 10 bases, and 10 bases separated the two germline ends. The CDR3 contains 13 residues. The CDR3 protein is CAWSVWSESPLHF. For the CDR3, the DNA is TGTGCCTGGAGTGTTTGGTCAGAGTCACCCCTCCACTTT. Combining the CDR3 with reference TRBV30 and TRBJ1-6 gives the whole variable domain SQTIHQWPATLVQPVGSPLSLECTVEGTSNPNLYWYRQAAGRGLQLLFYSVGIGQISSEVPQNLSASRPQDRQFILSSKKLLLSDSGFYLCAWSVWSESPLHFGNGTRLTVT.

V and J are TRBV5-1 and TRBJ2-7; 11 nucleotides line up with TRBD1. After removal of 7 bases from V and 0 bases from J, the junction contained 6 bases not matched to a gene. Germline values: CDR1 SGHRS, CDR2 YFSETQ. The CDR3 runs 15 residues. The CDR3 region has the DNA TGCGCCAGCGGCTCAGGACAGGGGGCCTCCTACGAGCAGTACTTC. This sequence encodes CASGSGQGASYEQYF.

This chain connects TRBV5-4 to TRBJ2-2; 7 positions match TRBD1. Per the germline V gene, CDR1 is SGHNT and CDR2 is YYREEE (reference sequence). V shed 4 bases, J shed 2 bases, and the junction held 5 bases outside the gene matches. This CDR3 is 15 amino acids long. Written as DNA, the CDR3 is TGTGCCAGCAGCCGACAGGGCCCAAACACCGGGGAGCTGTTTTTT. It is translated as CASSRQGPNTGELFF.

V is TRBV19 and J is TRBJ1-2, with D possibly being TRBD1 (6 bases). Trimming cost V 6 bases and J 4 bases, with 9 bases left between them. The V gene's germline CDR1 is LNHDA and CDR2 SQIVND (reference sequence). The CDR3 is 12 residues long. The DNA for the CDR3 is TGTGCCAGTAGAGAGGGGGGCTATGGCTACACCTTC. Amino acids: CASREGGYGYTF.

The sample holds one count of this clone. The chain uses TRBV30 and TRBJ2-5; 11 bases are a match to TRBD2. This CDR3 is 15 amino acids long. J lost 2 bases, V lost 0 bases, and 2 bases had no gene match. The germline CDR1 and CDR2 sequences are GTSNPN and SVGIG (reference sequence). The DNA of the CDR3 is TGTGCCTGGAGTGTACTAGCGGGAGTTCAAGAGACCCAGTACTTC. It encodes CAWSVLAGVQETQYF.

The genes are TRBV7-8 and TRBJ2-3; a weak D match, TRBD1 (6 bases). The CDR3 length is 15 residues. V lost 5 bases and J lost 3, with 15 bases in between. CDR1 is SGHVS, CDR2 FQNEAQ, per germline. The CDR3 DNA sequence: TGTGCCAGCAGCCGCCTCAGGGGAGCGACAGATACGCAGTATTTT. It yields the protein CASSRLRGATDTQYF. The full variable domain, with the rest looked up from reference TRBV7-8 and TRBJ2-3, is GAGVSQSPRYKVAKRGQDVALRCDPISGHVSLFWYQQALGQGPEFLTYFQNEAQLDKSGLPSDRFFAERPEGSVSTLKIQRTQQEDSAVYLCASSRLRGATDTQYFGPGTRLTVL.

This clone occurred a few times. The CDR3 here is CASSVGVGLAEAFF. The CDR3 DNA reads TGTGCCAGCAGCGTAGGGGTGGGGCTCGCTGAAGCTTTCTTT. The chain is built from TRBV9 and TRBJ1-1, with D tentatively TRBD1 (5 bases). Germline V gene lookup returns CDR1 SGDLS and CDR2 YYNGEE. Trimming took 0 bases from V and 6 from J, leaving 12 bases between them. This CDR3 spans 14 amino acids.